These 29 T cell receptor beta chains came from one sample sequenced in a study of T cell clonality in common variable immunodeficiency. What these receptors recognize is not known. The assay was immunoSEQ multiplex PCR, and TCRdb's table has in-frame clones only and misses some. Singletons are absent from the sample, which has 15,000 to 20,000 clones. Points from the study as a whole: Reportedly, TCR beta sequences from common variable immunodeficiency showed fewer deletions and N-nucleotide insertions.

Source material: peripheral blood mononuclear cells. All receptors come from a human donor with common variable immunodeficiency.

This clone has a count of ten or more. Read sequence stops 3 residues before the CDR3 end, and the germline J gene provides the missing end. V and J are TRBV18 and TRBJ2-5, with D possibly being TRBD1 (5 bases). In germline, CDR1 is KGHSH, CDR2 LQKENI. CDR3 length: 14 residues. V was pared by 2 bases and J by 4 bases, with 11 bases between. The DNA read from the CDR3 is TGTGCCAGCTCACCAGGGGCCCTCGGAGAGACC. Residues: CASSPGALGET. The complete CDR3 reads CASSPGALGETQYF.

A remark on this clone: Sequencing ends 3 residues short of the CDR3 end; the germline J gene provides the rest. The chain links TRBV2 to TRBJ2-1; a weak D match, TRBD1 (6 bases). Trimming removed 6 bases from V and 9 bases from J, with 15 bases in between. The CDR3 sequence is 13 residues long. CDR1 is SNHLY and CDR2 is FYNNEI in the germline V gene. CDR3: CASRAPPTGEQFF. CDR3 DNA (partial): TGTGCCAGCAGGGCCCCTCCGACAGGTGAG.

To note about this clone: The read ends 3 residues shy of where the CDR3 ends; the end is completed using the germline J gene. The chain carries TRBV7-6 and TRBJ2-1; 7 bases are a match to TRBD2. Trimming took 5 bases from V and 8 from J; bases not matched to a gene: 9. The V gene's germline CDR1 is SGHVS and CDR2 FNYEAQ. CDR3 length: 14 amino acids. The CDR3 protein is CASSNPTSLHEQFF. CDR3 DNA (partial): TGTGCCAGCAGCAACCCGACTAGCTTACATGAG. Full variable domain (rest looked up from reference TRBV7-6 and TRBJ2-1): GAGVSQSPRYKVTKRGQDVALRCDPISGHVSLYWYRQALGQGPEFLTYFNYEAQQDKSGLPNDRFSAERPEGSISTLTIQRTEQRDSAMYRCASSNPTSLHEQFFGPGTRLTVL.

This clone was seen a few times. The read stops 3 residues short of the end of the CDR3; the missing end is completed from the germline J gene. The chain carries TRBV7-3 and TRBJ2-5, with 8 bases identical to TRBD2. The CDR3 spans 16 residues. Germline loops: CDR1 SGHTA, CDR2 FQGTGA. Trimming cost V 5 bases and J 5 bases; bases outside gene matches: 13. The sequenced CDR3 bases are TGTGCCAGCAGCCCCGCGATAACGGGGGGGGGCGAGACC. This encodes CASSPAITGGGET. The full CDR3 protein reads CASSPAITGGGETQYF.

Details on this clone: The read falls 3 residues short of the CDR3 end, and the missing part is taken from the germline J gene. The chain combines TRBV20-1 with TRBJ1-2; TRBD1 is a possible D gene (5 bases). The CDR3 has 13 amino acids. CDR1 is DFQATT and CDR2 is SNEGSKA in the germline V gene (reference sequence). CDR3 sequence reads: CSAREQGPWGYTF. The DNA read from the CDR3 is TGCAGTGCTAGAGAGCAGGGTCCATGGGGC.

This clone occurred a few times. The observed sequence ends 3 residues before the CDR3 terminus, with the missing tail filled in from the germline J gene. The V call is TRBV18, the J call TRBJ2-2; D ambiguous. The CDR3 loop spans 14 amino acids. The germline V gene has CDR1 KGHSH and CDR2 LQKENI. V gave up 1 base and J gave up 3 bases, with 6 bases separating them. The CDR3 DNA, read in part, is TGTGCCAGCTCACCACAACAGTACACCGGGGAG. The encoded protein is CASSPQQYTGE. The CDR3 as a whole reads CASSPQQYTGELFF.

Remarks on this clone: The read ends 3 residues before the CDR3 terminus; that terminus is restored from the germline J gene. This chain uses TRBV20-1 with TRBJ2-3, with D possibly being TRBD2 (5 bases). Germline V CDR1 and CDR2: DFQATT, SNEGSKA (reference sequence). This CDR3 has 12 residues. The V and J ends lost 6 bases and 2 bases respectively, with 9 bases between them. The sequenced CDR3 bases are TGCAGTGCGCGGACTCTCACAGATACG. Translated, it gives CSARTLTDT. The whole CDR3 is CSARTLTDTQYF.

Comment on this clone: The missing CDR3 end, 3 residues past where the read stops, is filled in from the germline J gene. V and J are TRBV19 and TRBJ2-5, with TRBD1 identical over 8 bases. This CDR3 comprises 13 residues. Germline CDR1 LNHDA, CDR2 SQIVND (reference sequence). J was trimmed by 6 bases and V by 7 bases; bases with no gene match: 7. The CDR3 DNA, read in part, is TGTGCCAGTACCCTGGACAGGGACAAGACC. Its protein product is CASTLDRDKT. The CDR3, in full, reads CASTLDRDKTQYF.

Worth noting for this clone: The read terminates 3 residues before the CDR3 end, so the remaining end is supplied by the germline J gene. The chain combines TRBV5-1 with TRBJ1-6; maybe TRBD1 (6 bases). The CDR3 covers 15 residues. CDR1 is SGHRS and CDR2 is YFSETQ in the germline V gene. The V end was cut by 1 base, the J end by 5 bases, with 10 bases between. CDR3 bases read: TGCGCCAGCAGCTTGACAGGGTCTAATAATTCACCC. It translates to CASSLTGSNNSP. Given in full, the CDR3 is CASSLTGSNNSPLHF.

This clone showed up just a few times. Coverage ceases 3 residues before the CDR3 finishes, and the germline J gene fills in the end. V usage is TRBV5-5 and J usage is TRBJ1-6; TRBD1 matches at 10 bases. The CDR3 is 15 amino acids. Trimming removed 3 bases from V and 9 bases from J; junction bases left unmatched: 6. Germline loops: CDR1 SGHKS, CDR2 YYEKEE (reference sequence). The CDR3 bases that were read are TGTGCCAGCAGCTCCCGGACAGGGGGAAGTTCACCC. The encoded protein is CASSSRTGGSSP. The whole CDR3 protein reads CASSSRTGGSSPLHF.

A word on this clone: The read falls 3 residues short of the CDR3 end, and the missing part is taken from the germline J gene. This chain connects TRBV6-2 or TRBV6-3 to TRBJ1-5, with TRBD1 identical over 7 bases. This CDR3 region has 15 residues. The V gene end was trimmed by 6 bases and the J gene end by 8 bases; junction bases not matched to a gene: 13. Germline CDR1 is MNHEY and CDR2 is SVGEGT. CDR3 bases read: TGTGCCAGCAGCTACCGGGACAGCCTTCGGGAGCCC. Amino acids: CASSYRDSLREP. The CDR3 in its entirety is CASSYRDSLREPQHF.

Turning to this clone: The junction departs from the called germline gene at one end, perhaps through a read error. With the read ending 3 residues before the CDR3 end, the germline J gene is used to fill in that end. The chain recombines TRBV7-7 with TRBJ2-3; D is ambiguous. Germline CDR1 reads SSHAT; CDR2 reads FNYEAQ (reference sequence). The CDR3 is made up of 18 amino acids. The CDR3: CASSLRPAGGASTDTQYF. Partial CDR3 DNA: TGTGCTAGCAGCTTACGCCCGGCTGGCGGAGCCAGCACAGATACG.

This clone occurred a few times. The CDR3 end is not reached by the read, which stops 3 residues before it; the germline J gene fills it in. J is TRBJ1-2 and V is TRBV18; 9 bases fit TRBD1. CDR1 KGHSH and CDR2 LQKENI come from the germline V gene. The CDR3 consists of 18 residues. Trimming removed 6 bases from V and 2 bases from J; junction bases left unmatched: 16. The CDR3 here is CASSPGWGTTGGNYGYTF. The CDR3 bases that were read are TGTGCCAGCTCCCCAGGGTGGGGCACAACAGGGGGCAACTATGGC.

This clone was found a few times. Incomplete CDR3 DNA: TGTGCCAGCTCACCAGTGGCCCAAGAGACC. The encoded protein is CASSPVAQET. The entire CDR3 protein reads CASSPVAQETQYF. The chain is built from TRBV18 and TRBJ2-5; D gene unclear. The read ends 3 residues early relative to the CDR3; the germline J gene fills the gap. This CDR3 has 13 residues. CDR1 and CDR2 (germline): KGHSH, LQKENI. V lost 2 bases and J lost 1, with 5 bases in between.

This clone has at least ten counts. The read halts 3 residues ahead of the CDR3 end, with the missing end drawn from the germline J gene. The sample holds other DNA sequences that translate to the same CDR3. The chain couples TRBV7-3 to TRBJ2-5; 8 bases match TRBD2. CDR1 SGHTA and CDR2 FQGTGA come from the germline V gene. This CDR3 has 15 amino acids. V gave up 0 bases and J gave up 1 base; unmatched junction bases: 1. The DNA read from the CDR3 is TGTGCCAGCAGCTTAACTGGACTAGCCCAAGAGACC. It yields the protein CASSLTGLAQET. In full, the CDR3 is CASSLTGLAQETQYF.

This clone was observed many times. The CDR3 extends 3 residues past the end of the read, so its final part is completed from the germline J gene. V gene TRBV18 combines with J gene TRBJ2-3; D is possibly TRBD2 (6 bases). The CDR3 has 18 residues. Germline V lookup: CDR1 KGHSH, CDR2 LQKENI. Trimming stripped 6 bases from V and 4 bases from J, with 26 bases between. CDR3 DNA, as far as it was read: TGTGCCAGCTCTCTTCAGCGGGCCTTAAGCTCCAGCGCAGATACG. This encodes CASSLQRALSSSADT. The complete CDR3 sequence is CASSLQRALSSSADTQYF.

This clone was counted at least ten times. The CDR3 bases that were read are TGTGCCAGCAGTGGCCAGACTGACTATGGC. The encoded protein is CASSGQTDYG. From start to end, the CDR3 is CASSGQTDYGYTF. The chain recombines TRBV2 with TRBJ1-2; the D is unclear. The CDR3 is cut off 3 residues early in the read; its end comes from the germline J gene. This CDR3 region has 13 residues. Trimming cost V 4 bases and J 3 bases, with 9 bases left between them. CDR1 and CDR2 (germline): SNHLY, FYNNEI. The whole variable domain, filled in from reference TRBV2 and TRBJ1-2, reads EPEVTQTPSHQVTQMGQEVILRCVPISNHLYFYWYRQILGQKVEFLVSFYNNEISEKSEIFDDQFSVERPDGSNFTLKIRSTKLEDSAMYFCASSGQTDYGYTFGSGTRLTVV.

This clone appeared a few times. The read is 3 residues too short to cover the CDR3 end, so that end is filled in from the germline J gene. J is TRBJ2-2 and V is TRBV2, with D possibly matching TRBD1 (6 bases). The CDR3 is 10 residues long. CDR1 is SNHLY, CDR2 FYNNEI, per germline. The sequenced part of the CDR3 DNA is TGTGCCAGCAGGGAGACAGGG. This gives the protein CASRETG. The whole CDR3 sequence reads CASRETGLFF. Full variable domain (remainder filled in from reference TRBV2 and TRBJ2-2): EPEVTQTPSHQVTQMGQEVILRCVPISNHLYFYWYRQILGQKVEFLVSFYNNEISEKSEIFDDQFSVERPDGSNFTLKIRSTKLEDSAMYFCASRETGLFFGEGSRLTVL.

This clone has a count of ten or more. The read finishes 3 residues shy of the CDR3 end, and the germline J gene is used to complete it. This sequence joins TRBV5-4 and TRBJ1-4; no clear D. This CDR3 region has 15 residues. Trimming took 4 bases from V and 0 from J, leaving 10 bases between them. Per the germline V gene, CDR1 is SGHNT and CDR2 is YYREEE (reference sequence). Partial CDR3 DNA: TGTGCCAGCAGCCCAGGACTTGCAACTAATGAAAAA. Protein sequence: CASSPGLATNEK. In full, the CDR3 is CASSPGLATNEKLFF.

This clone was seen ten or more times. The part of the CDR3 DNA that was read is TGTGCCAGCAGCCCAAAGGGACAAACCGGACGGGCTGAA. It is translated as CASSPKGQTGRAE. The CDR3 in full is CASSPKGQTGRAEAFF. The J gene is TRBJ1-1, the V gene TRBV6-2 or TRBV6-3; possible D gene TRBD1, 6 bases. The CDR3 is cut off 3 residues early in the read; its end comes from the germline J gene. V was shortened by 6 bases and J by 6 bases, with 23 bases between the two germline ends. The CDR3 length is 16 residues. CDR1 and CDR2 from the germline V gene are MNHEY and SVGEGT.

To note about this clone: The CDR3 extends 3 residues past the end of the read, so its final part is completed from the germline J gene. J is TRBJ2-7 and V is TRBV6-2 or TRBV6-3; D ambiguous. Trimming pared 4 bases from V and 2 bases from J, leaving 12 bases between. CDR3 size: 14 residues. Germline V gene sequence: CDR1 MNHEY, CDR2 SVGEGT. The CDR3 reads CASSSNDMPYEQYF. The covered CDR3 bases are TGTGCCAGCAGTTCTAACGACATGCCCTACGAG.

About this clone: The sequenced fragment ends 3 residues before the CDR3 boundary, so the rest is inferred from the germline J gene. The chain combines TRBV7-2 with TRBJ2-7; 8 bases are a match to TRBD2. The germline V gene has CDR1 SGHTA and CDR2 FQGNSA. Germline trimming cut 5 bases from V and 0 bases from J; bases unmatched to any gene: 6. The length of the CDR3 is 15 residues. CDR3 residues: CASSPRLASSYEQYF. The sequenced part of the CDR3 DNA is TGTGCCAGCAGCCCTCGACTAGCGAGCTCCTACGAG. Full variable domain (remainder filled in from reference TRBV7-2 and TRBJ2-7): GAGVSQSPSNKVTEKGKDVELRCDPISGHTALYWYRQSLGQGLEFLIYFQGNSAPDKSGLPSDRFSAERTGGSVSTLTIQRTQQEDSAVYLCASSPRLASSYEQYFGPGTRLTVT.

Regarding this clone: The read falls 3 residues short of the CDR3 end, and the missing part is taken from the germline J gene. The chain is built from TRBV18 and TRBJ2-2; 8 bases are shared with TRBD1. CDR3 length: 18 residues. The V and J ends lost 4 bases and 1 base, in that order; junction bases with no gene match: 11. Per the germline V gene, CDR1 is KGHSH and CDR2 is LQKENI. CDR3 region: CASSLHSWTGLNTGELFF. The CDR3 DNA, read in part, is TGTGCCAGCTCACTACATAGCTGGACAGGGCTGAACACCGGGGAG.

The CDR3 sequence is CASSLIVSNNEQFF. The DNA read from the CDR3 is TGCGCCAGCAGCTTAATAGTGTCAAACAATGAG. This sequence joins TRBV5-1 and TRBJ2-1; D uncertain. The read comes to an end 3 residues before the CDR3 does, leaving the germline J gene to fill in the end. This CDR3 comprises 14 residues. Trimming took 2 bases from V and 5 from J, leaving 11 bases between them. CDR1 and CDR2 (germline): SGHRS, YFSETQ.

The table lists this clone with many counts. CDR3 sequence: CASSPGLAGELFF. The sequenced CDR3 bases are TGTGCCAGCAGCCCCGGACTAGCCGGGGAG. The chain couples TRBV11-2 to TRBJ2-2; 7 bases map to TRBD2. Sequencing ends 3 residues short of the CDR3 end; the germline J gene provides the rest. V gave up 5 bases and J gave up 6 bases; unmatched junction bases: 3. This CDR3 comprises 13 residues. Looked up from germline, CDR1 is SGHAT and CDR2 is FQNNGV.

This clone occurred a few times. The DNA ends 3 residues before the CDR3 does, and the rest of the CDR3 is filled in from the germline J gene. This chain links TRBV7-9 with TRBJ2-2, with D perhaps matching TRBD1 (6 bases). Trimming shortened V by 1 base and J by 7 bases, and 13 bases separated the two germline ends. From germline, CDR1 is SEHNR and CDR2 FQNEAQ (reference sequence). The CDR3 is made up of 15 amino acids. Partial CDR3 DNA: TGTGCCAGCAGCTTAGGTGCAGGGGTCGTCGGGGAG. Residues: CASSLGAGVVGE. The complete CDR3 protein is CASSLGAGVVGELFF.

Concerning this clone itself: The CDR3 end falls 3 residues outside the read, so it is completed with the germline J gene. This chain connects TRBV2 to TRBJ1-1; D might be TRBD1 (5 bases). Germline assignment: CDR1 SNHLY and CDR2 FYNNEI. With 6 bases removed from V and 1 base from J, the gap between germline ends came to 9 bases. The CDR3 loop spans 13 amino acids. The chain's CDR3 is CASRYQGNTEAFF. The sequenced CDR3 bases are TGTGCCAGCAGATATCAGGGGAACACTGAA.

This clone was seen only a few times. The DNA ends 3 residues before the CDR3 does, and the rest of the CDR3 is filled in from the germline J gene. J is TRBJ2-1 and V is TRBV6-2 or TRBV6-3, with 10 bases lining up with TRBD2. From germline, CDR1 is MNHEY and CDR2 SVGEGT. V lost 8 bases, J lost 6 bases, and 7 bases stayed unmatched. The CDR3 length is 14 residues. The CDR3 here is CASGGSGRGNEQFF. Incomplete CDR3 DNA: TGTGCCAGCGGGGGGAGCGGGAGGGGCAATGAG.

This clone was picked up a small number of times. The CDR3 is cut off 3 residues early in the read; its end comes from the germline J gene. The rearrangement uses TRBV18 and TRBJ1-4; 7 bases fit TRBD1. The CDR3 covers 15 residues. The V gene end was trimmed by 3 bases and the J gene end by 5 bases; junction bases not matched to a gene: 6. CDR1 and CDR2 from the germline V gene are KGHSH and LQKENI. The CDR3 is CASSPPGQKNEKLFF. Partial CDR3 DNA: TGTGCCAGCTCACCGCCGGGACAGAAGAATGAAAAA.